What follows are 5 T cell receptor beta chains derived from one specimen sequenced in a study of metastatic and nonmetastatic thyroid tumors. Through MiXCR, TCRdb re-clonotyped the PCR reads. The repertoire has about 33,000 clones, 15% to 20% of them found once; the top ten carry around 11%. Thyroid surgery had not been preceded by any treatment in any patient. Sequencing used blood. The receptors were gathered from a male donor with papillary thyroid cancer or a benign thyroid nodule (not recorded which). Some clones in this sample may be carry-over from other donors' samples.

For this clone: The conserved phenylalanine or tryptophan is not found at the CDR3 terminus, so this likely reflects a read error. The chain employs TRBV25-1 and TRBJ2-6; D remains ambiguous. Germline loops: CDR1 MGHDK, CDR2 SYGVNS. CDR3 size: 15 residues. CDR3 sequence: CASTTRQNGANVLTL. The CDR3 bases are TGTGCAAGCACAACCCGCCAGAACGGGGCCAACGTCCTGACTTTG.

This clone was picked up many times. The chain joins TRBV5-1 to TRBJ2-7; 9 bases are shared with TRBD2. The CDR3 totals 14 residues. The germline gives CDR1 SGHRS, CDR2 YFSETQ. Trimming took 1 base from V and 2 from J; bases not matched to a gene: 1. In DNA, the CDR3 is TGCGCCAGCAGCTTGTCTAGCGGGACCTACGAGCAGTACTTC. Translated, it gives CASSLSSGTYEQYF.

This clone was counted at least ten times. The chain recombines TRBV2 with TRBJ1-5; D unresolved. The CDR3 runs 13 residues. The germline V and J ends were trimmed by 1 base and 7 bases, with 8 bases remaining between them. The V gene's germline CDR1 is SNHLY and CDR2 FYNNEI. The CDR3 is CASSEGSRQPQHF. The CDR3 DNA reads TGTGCCAGCAGTGAAGGTAGTAGACAGCCCCAGCATTTT.

CDR3 nucleotides: TGTGCCAGCAGTCCCGGGACAGGGATCAATCAGCCCCAGCATTTT. It yields the protein CASSPGTGINQPQHF. V is TRBV27 and J is TRBJ1-5; 9 bases match TRBD1. Germline CDR1 reads MNHEY; CDR2 reads SMNVEV (reference sequence). J lost 3 bases, V lost 5 bases, and 5 bases had no gene match. The CDR3 has 15 residues.

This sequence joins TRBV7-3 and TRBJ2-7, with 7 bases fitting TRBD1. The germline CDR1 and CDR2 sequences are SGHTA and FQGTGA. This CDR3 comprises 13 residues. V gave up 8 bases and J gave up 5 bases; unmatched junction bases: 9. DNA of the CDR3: TGTGCCAGCGGACCTACAGGGGCGAACGAGCAGTACTTC. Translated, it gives CASGPTGANEQYF.